Each of the 27 T cell receptor beta chains below was sequenced from the same sample in a study of OX40 agonist ivuxolimab in advanced cancers. The protocol was immunoSEQ multiplex PCR, while the TCRdb copy is restricted to in-frame clones and leaves out a portion. Here the sample spans some 55,000 clones, 80% to 95% being singletons. The material sequenced was CD4+ or CD8+ T cells sorted from blood, taken in a trial of the OX40 agonist ivuxolimab. All receptors derive from an adult with an advanced solid tumor such as melanoma, head and neck, liver or kidney cancer.

The chain has TRBV23-1 and TRBJ1-2, with unresolved D. TRBV23-1 is known as an ORF, though its function is uncertain. V lost 8 bases to trimming and J lost 4 bases, with 23 bases between them. The CDR3 runs 16 residues. The CDR3, as DNA: TGCGCCAGCTCCCAAGGGATAGGGCCTTGGGGCTATGGCTACACCTTC. It translates to CASSQGIGPWGYGYTF.

The chain recombines TRBV5-1 with TRBJ1-1, with TRBD1 matching 12 bases. The CDR3 has 15 amino acids. CDR1 and CDR2 (germline): SGHRS, YFSETQ. V gave up 1 base and J gave up 4 bases; unmatched junction bases: 2. The CDR3 sequence is CASSLMGQGATEAFF. The CDR3 DNA is TGCGCCAGCAGCTTGATGGGACAGGGGGCCACTGAAGCTTTCTTT.

The chain links TRBV5-4 to TRBJ2-2; D is possibly TRBD1 (6 bases). V lost 3 bases to trimming and J lost 1 base, with 13 bases between them. The V gene's germline CDR1 is SGHNT and CDR2 YYREEE (reference sequence). The CDR3 has 16 amino acids. CDR3 in amino acids: CASSSGARRNTGELFF. CDR3 in DNA: TGTGCCAGCAGCTCAGGGGCTAGAAGGAACACCGGGGAGCTGTTTTTT.

The chain has TRBV5-1 and TRBJ2-3, with D hard to call. Germline values: CDR1 SGHRS, CDR2 YFSETQ. Trimming removed 0 bases at V and 5 bases at J, with 4 bases between. The CDR3 extends over 12 amino acids. CDR3 coding DNA: TGCGCCAGCAGCTTGGCCGGAGATACGCAGTATTTT. Translation: CASSLAGDTQYF.

The chain links TRBV5-1 to TRBJ1-4; 11 nucleotides align to TRBD1. Germline V gene sequence: CDR1 SGHRS, CDR2 YFSETQ. The ends lost 4 bases at V and 8 bases at J; junction bases unmatched: 7. This CDR3 is 15 amino acids long. As DNA, the CDR3 is TGCGCCAGCAGCGAAAGGGACAGGGGGAAGGAAAAACTGTTTTTT. Its protein is CASSERDRGKEKLFF.

The rearrangement joins TRBV6-5 to TRBJ1-5; D is unresolved. This CDR3 region has 14 residues. Germline assignment: CDR1 MNHEY and CDR2 SVGAGI. Deletions cut 0 bases from V and 7 bases from J, with 10 bases between. CDR3 DNA sequence: TGTGCCAGCAGTTACTCATCTGAGGTCCAGCCCCAGCATTTT. Its translation is CASSYSSEVQPQHF.

The V call is TRBV4-1, the J call TRBJ2-5; TRBD2 matches 13 bases. Germline-derived CDR1 and CDR2 are MGHRA and YSYEKL. The CDR3 extends over 15 amino acids. The V segment lost 4 bases and the J segment 8 bases; nucleotides outside the gene matches: 7. The CDR3 loop reads CASSRGLAGVGTQYF. The CDR3 DNA is TGCGCCAGCAGCCGAGGACTAGCGGGAGTAGGTACCCAGTACTTC.

CDR3 sequence: CSLRQGRGNTEAFF. Here the CDR3 DNA reads TGCAGCCTACGACAGGGGAGGGGGAACACTGAAGCTTTCTTT. The chain recombines TRBV29-1 with TRBJ1-1; 8 bases align to TRBD1. The CDR3 runs 14 residues. CDR1 is SQVTM and CDR2 is ANQGSEA in the germline V gene. Losses at the gene ends were 8 bases for V and 1 base for J; bases not matched to a gene: 9.

The chain carries TRBV6-6 and TRBJ1-5; D unclear. V shed 11 bases and J shed 0 bases, with 11 bases lying between them. The CDR3 length is 13 residues. Germline CDR1 and CDR2: MNHNY and SVGAGI (reference sequence). DNA for the CDR3: TGTGCCTCCCAGGATTATAGCAATCAGCCCCAGCATTTT. It is translated as CASQDYSNQPQHF.

J is TRBJ2-7 and V is TRBV10-3, with 10 bases that match TRBD2. The germline gives CDR1 ENHRY, CDR2 SYGVKD. V gave up 9 bases and J gave up 3 bases; unmatched junction bases: 5. The CDR3 covers 13 residues. This chain's CDR3 is CAISSGGGYEQYF. DNA for the CDR3: TGTGCCATATCTAGCGGGGGAGGCTACGAGCAGTACTTC.

This rearrangement joins TRBV2 to TRBJ2-3; no reliable D call. Germline V gene sequence: CDR1 SNHLY, CDR2 FYNNEI. V dropped 2 bases and J dropped 4 bases, with 4 bases sitting between them. The CDR3 is 12 amino acids. CDR3 bases: TGTGCCAGCAGTGAAACACCAGATACGCAGTATTTT. This gives the protein CASSETPDTQYF.

The chain links TRBV4-1 to TRBJ1-1; the D gene is possibly TRBD1 (6 bases). The CDR3 is made up of 13 amino acids. V was pared by 6 bases and J by 6 bases, with 14 bases between. Germline CDR1 MGHRA, CDR2 YSYEKL. CDR3 sequence: CASRTRGTAEAFF. CDR3 bases: TGCGCCAGCAGAACAAGGGGGACCGCTGAAGCTTTCTTT.

This chain connects TRBV6-6 to TRBJ1-5, with D unclear. The CDR3 is made up of 14 amino acids. Between the trimmed V and J ends, which lost 8 bases and 1 base, there was a span of 12 bases. Germline CDR1 and CDR2: MNHNY and SVGAGI (reference sequence). The DNA of the CDR3 is TGTGCCAGCCTCCTAGGTGACAGCAATCAGCCCCAGCATTTT. Translation: CASLLGDSNQPQHF.

The sample holds one count of this clone. The chain has TRBV1 and TRBJ2-2; the table's D call, TRBD2, was not checked against the DNA. TRBV1 is a pseudogene locus. CDR3 size: 16 residues. CDR3 nucleotides: TGCACCAGCAGCCGTCCAGGGACTAGCGGGAACCGGGGAGCTGTTTTT. Amino acid sequence: CTSSRPGTSGNRGAVF.

The chain uses TRBV7-2 and TRBJ2-7; 10 bases are shared with TRBD1. After removal of 0 bases from V and 3 bases from J, the junction contained 8 bases not matched to a gene. The CDR3 sequence is 17 residues long. Germline V CDR1 and CDR2: SGHTA, FQGNSA. The CDR3, as DNA: TGTGCCAGCAGCTTAGCGCTCGGGGACAGGGGAGGCTACGAGCAGTACTTC. It encodes CASSLALGDRGGYEQYF.

The chain uses TRBV28 and TRBJ1-1; D perhaps matches TRBD1 (5 bases). The CDR3 is made up of 15 amino acids. V lost 2 bases and J lost 0, with 10 bases in between. The germline CDR1 and CDR2 sequences are MDHEN and SYDVKM. For the CDR3, the DNA is TGTGCCAGCAGTTTAGCGGACACCTTGAACACTGAAGCTTTCTTT. It is translated as CASSLADTLNTEAFF. The full variable domain, its missing parts supplied by reference TRBV28 and TRBJ1-1, is DVKVTQSSRYLVKRTGEKVFLECVQDMDHENMFWYRQDPGLGLRLIYFSYDVKMKEKGDIPEGYSVSREKKERFSLILESASTNQTSMYLCASSLADTLNTEAFFGQGTRLTVV.

The chain joins TRBV5-1 to TRBJ1-1; D remains ambiguous. CDR1 is SGHRS, CDR2 YFSETQ, per germline. This CDR3 has 14 amino acids. Trimming took off 5 bases at V and 0 bases at J, with 11 bases between the two ends. The CDR3 here is CASSLRLMNTEAFF. The CDR3, as DNA: TGCGCCAGCAGTCTCAGACTCATGAACACTGAAGCTTTCTTT. Full variable domain (missing parts from reference TRBV5-1 and TRBJ1-1): KAGVTQTPRYLIKTRGQQVTLSCSPISGHRSVSWYQQTPGQGLQFLFEYFSETQRNKGNFPGRFSGRQFSNSRSEMNVSTLELGDSALYLCASSLRLMNTEAFFGQGTRLTVV.

The chain links TRBV6-5 to TRBJ2-7, with 8 nucleotides matching TRBD1. Germline V gives CDR1 MNHEY, CDR2 SVGAGI. This CDR3 contains 14 residues. The ends lost 7 bases at V and 1 base at J; junction bases unmatched: 6. DNA for the CDR3: TGTGCCAGCAAGGAACAGGGGGAGTCCTACGAGCAGTACTTC. It specifies CASKEQGESYEQYF.

J is TRBJ1-5 and V is TRBV27; D remains unclear. The germline V gene encodes CDR1 MNHEY and CDR2 SMNVEV (reference sequence). V gave up 3 bases and J gave up 11 bases, with 14 bases separating them. The CDR3 has 13 amino acids. The CDR3 coding sequence is TGTGCCAGCAGTTTCGGCCCCGGAGCGTCCCAGCATTTT. It codes for CASSFGPGASQHF.

V gene TRBV4-1 combines with J gene TRBJ2-2; D might be TRBD2 (7 bases). V lost 7 bases to trimming and J lost 3 bases, with 18 bases between them. The CDR3 is 16 residues long. The germline V gene encodes CDR1 MGHRA and CDR2 YSYEKL. The CDR3 is CASKRSGGGDTGELFF. The CDR3 DNA sequence: TGCGCCAGCAAAAGAAGTGGAGGGGGGGACACCGGGGAGCTGTTTTTT.

The gene calls are TRBV7-9 and TRBJ1-5, with TRBD1 matching over 7 bases. CDR3 length equals 13 residues. From germline, CDR1 is SEHNR and CDR2 FQNEAQ (reference sequence). With 5 bases clipped from V and 4 bases from J, the junction kept 2 bases outside the gene matches. The CDR3 protein is CASSQQGNQPQHF. Here the CDR3 DNA reads TGTGCCAGCAGCCAACAGGGGAATCAGCCCCAGCATTTT.

CDR3 sequence (DNA): TGCAGCGTTGAATGGACGACTAGGGGTGCCTACGAGCAGTACTTC. Its protein product is CSVEWTTRGAYEQYF. The chain links TRBV29-1 to TRBJ2-7; tentatively, D is TRBD2 (6 bases). The CDR3 totals 15 residues. Trimming pared 2 bases from V and 2 bases from J, leaving 16 bases between. Germline loops: CDR1 SQVTM, CDR2 ANQGSEA.

The chain recombines TRBV5-4 with TRBJ2-1; 14 positions match TRBD2. The CDR3 sequence is 17 residues long. Germline assignment: CDR1 SGHNT and CDR2 YYREEE (reference sequence). Germline trimming cut 3 bases from V and 4 bases from J; bases unmatched to any gene: 6. The CDR3 nucleotides are TGTGCCAGCAGCTCCCCCGGGACTAGCGGGAGATACAATGAGCAGTTCTTC. The encoded protein is CASSSPGTSGRYNEQFF.

The rearrangement uses TRBV7-6 and TRBJ1-6; D gene ambiguous. The CDR3 runs to 12 residues. Germline values: CDR1 SGHVS, CDR2 FNYEAQ. V lost 4 bases, J lost 8 bases, and 6 bases lay in between. The CDR3, as DNA: TGTGCCAGCAGCTCTTTCTATTCACCCCTCCACTTT. Translating it yields CASSSFYSPLHF.

J is TRBJ2-7 and V is TRBV28; a possible D gene is TRBD1 (5 bases). Germline CDR1 MDHEN, CDR2 SYDVKM. The length of the CDR3 is 15 residues. Trimming took off 7 bases at V and 2 bases at J, with 18 bases between the two ends. For the CDR3, the DNA is TGTGCCAGCAAAACCCACTCAGACAGTACCTACGAGCAGTACTTC. Translated: CASKTHSDSTYEQYF.

The chain carries TRBV9 and TRBJ2-7; D may match TRBD1 or TRBD2 (5 bases each). The germline V and J ends were trimmed by 0 bases and 0 bases, with 10 bases remaining between them. Per germline, CDR1 SGDLS and CDR2 YYNGEE. This CDR3 region has 15 residues. The CDR3 here is CASSVGGTVSYEQYF. CDR3 nucleotides: TGTGCCAGCAGCGTAGGGGGGACGGTCTCCTACGAGCAGTACTTC. Full variable domain (remainder filled in from reference TRBV9 and TRBJ2-7): DSGVTQTPKHLITATGQRVTLRCSPRSGDLSVYWYQQSLDQGLQFLIQYYNGEERAKGNILERFSAQQFPDLHSELNLSSLELGDSALYFCASSVGGTVSYEQYFGPGTRLTVT.

CDR3 bases: TGTGCCAGCAGCGTAGGTGGGCTTTACAATGAGCAGTTCTTC. Encoded protein: CASSVGGLYNEQFF. This chain connects TRBV9 to TRBJ2-1; D remains unclear. Trimming shortened V by 0 bases and J by 4 bases, and 8 bases separated the two germline ends. In germline, CDR1 is SGDLS, CDR2 YYNGEE. The CDR3 is 14 amino acids.